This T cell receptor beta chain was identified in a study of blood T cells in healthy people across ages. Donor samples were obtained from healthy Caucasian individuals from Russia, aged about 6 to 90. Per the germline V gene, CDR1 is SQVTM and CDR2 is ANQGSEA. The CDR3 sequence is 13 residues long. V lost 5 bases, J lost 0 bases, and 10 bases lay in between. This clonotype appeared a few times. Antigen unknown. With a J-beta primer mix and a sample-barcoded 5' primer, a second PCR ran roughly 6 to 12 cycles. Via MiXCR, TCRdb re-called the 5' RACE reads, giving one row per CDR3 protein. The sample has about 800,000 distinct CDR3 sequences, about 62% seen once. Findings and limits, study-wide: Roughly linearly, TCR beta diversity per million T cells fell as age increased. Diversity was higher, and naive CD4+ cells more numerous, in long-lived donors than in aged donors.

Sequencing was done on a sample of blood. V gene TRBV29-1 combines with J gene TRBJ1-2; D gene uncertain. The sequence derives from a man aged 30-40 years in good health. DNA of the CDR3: TGCAGCGTTTCTACCTCAGCTAACTATGGCTACACCTTC. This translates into CSVSTSANYGYTF.